A selection of T cell receptor beta chains follows, all from one sample in a study of cytomegalovirus exposure and HLA in healthy donors. Libraries were prepared by immunoSEQ multiplex PCR; TCRdb keeps only in-frame clonotypes and omits some of them. The sample carries 40,000 to 55,000 clones, 63% recorded once. Material: PBMCs. The receptor source for this set is a man aged 55 to 70 in good health and CMV-seropositive. Both conserved end residues are part of each CDR3. Fields, in order: D gene, V gene, clone size, J gene, CDR3 DNA, CDR3 protein. A D gene is named only where the DNA matches it firmly. The size of a clone is reported for some rows only, either as once, few or many, or as a class for expanded clones.

D gene: .; V gene: TRBV19; clone size: .; J gene: TRBJ2-7; CDR3 DNA: TGTGCCAGTAGTATCAGCGGTAGCTCCTACGAGCAGTACTTC; CDR3 protein: CASSISGSSYEQYF
D gene: .; V gene: TRBV6-6; clone size: .; J gene: TRBJ1-4; CDR3 DNA: TGTGCCAGCAGAGCACACAGGGTTGAGAATGAAAAACTGTTTTTT; CDR3 protein: CASRAHRVENEKLFF
D gene: .; V gene: TRBV23-1; clone size: .; J gene: TRBJ2-3; CDR3 DNA: TGCGCCAGCAGTCAAGGCTTCGGGACACAAAACACAGATACGCAGTATTTT; CDR3 protein: CASSQGFGTQNTDTQYF
D gene: TRBD2; V gene: TRBV28; clone size: .; J gene: TRBJ2-7; CDR3 DNA: TGTGCCAGCAGTTTAAGCGGGAGGGCTGGCGAGCAGTACTTC; CDR3 protein: CASSLSGRAGEQYF
D gene: .; V gene: TRBV7-2; clone size: .; J gene: TRBJ2-1; CDR3 DNA: TGTGCCAGCAGCAATCGAGAGAACAATGAGCAGTTCTTC; CDR3 protein: CASSNRENNEQFF
D gene: TRBD1; V gene: TRBV27; clone size: .; J gene: TRBJ1-4; CDR3 DNA: TGTGCCAGCGGCCACAGGGGTGCTAATGAAAAACTGTTTTTT; CDR3 protein: CASGHRGANEKLFF
D gene: .; V gene: TRBV27; clone size: .; J gene: TRBJ2-3; CDR3 DNA: TGTGCCAGCAGTTTATCGCCCCCTACTAGCCCAAGCACAGATACGCAGTATTTT; CDR3 protein: CASSLSPPTSPSTDTQYF
D gene: TRBD1; V gene: TRBV2; clone size: once; J gene: TRBJ2-7; CDR3 DNA: TGTGCCAGCAGTGACCGGGGACAGGGAGTGGTGTACGAGCAGTACTTC; CDR3 protein: CASSDRGQGVVYEQYF
D gene: .; V gene: TRBV19; clone size: .; J gene: TRBJ1-1; CDR3 DNA: TGTGCCAGTAGTAGGGGGGGCCGAGCTTTCTTT; CDR3 protein: CASSRGGRAFF
D gene: .; V gene: TRBV6-6; clone size: .; J gene: TRBJ1-4; CDR3 DNA: TGTGCCAGCAGTTACTCGACTGGAGAGACTGACGAAAAACTGTTTTTT; CDR3 protein: CASSYSTGETDEKLFF
D gene: .; V gene: TRBV5-1; clone size: .; J gene: TRBJ2-7; CDR3 DNA: TGCGCCAGCAGCTTTGGGAGTACCTACGAGCAGTACTTC; CDR3 protein: CASSFGSTYEQYF
D gene: TRBD1; V gene: TRBV30; clone size: .; J gene: TRBJ2-1; CDR3 DNA: TGTGCCTGGAATGATGGACAGGGATTCAATGAGCAGTTCTTC; CDR3 protein: CAWNDGQGFNEQFF
D gene: .; V gene: TRBV5-1; clone size: .; J gene: TRBJ2-1; CDR3 DNA: TGCGCCAGCAGATCTAGGGATTCGGGGAATGAGCAGTTCTTC; CDR3 protein: CASRSRDSGNEQFF
D gene: TRBD2; V gene: TRBV4-1; clone size: medium-sized; J gene: TRBJ2-1; CDR3 DNA: TGCGCCAGCAGCCAAGTGGCTAGCGGGAGGTTGGGTGAGCAGTTCTTC; CDR3 protein: CASSQVASGRLGEQFF
D gene: TRBD2; V gene: TRBV27; clone size: .; J gene: TRBJ2-1; CDR3 DNA: TGTGCCAGCAGTTTCACTAGCGGAAATGAGCAGTTCTTC; CDR3 protein: CASSFTSGNEQFF
D gene: .; V gene: TRBV12-5; clone size: .; J gene: TRBJ1-2; CDR3 DNA: TGTGCTCCCCTAGATAAGCATGGCTACACCTTC; CDR3 protein: CAPLDKHGYTF
D gene: TRBD1; V gene: TRBV4-1; clone size: .; J gene: TRBJ1-2; CDR3 DNA: TGCGCCAGCAGCCAAGCGACAGGGGAAGGCTATGGCTACACCTTC; CDR3 protein: CASSQATGEGYGYTF
D gene: .; V gene: TRBV30; clone size: .; J gene: TRBJ1-6; CDR3 DNA: TGTGCCTGGAGGACTGGTAATTCACCCCTCCACTTT; CDR3 protein: CAWRTGNSPLHF
D gene: .; V gene: TRBV29-1; clone size: .; J gene: TRBJ2-5; CDR3 DNA: TGCAGCGTTGAACCGGGGATACGAGAGACCCAGTACTTC; CDR3 protein: CSVEPGIRETQYF
D gene: .; V gene: TRBV6-5; clone size: few; J gene: TRBJ2-5; CDR3 DNA: TGTGCCAGCATCCCGGGGGTCGACAGCCAAGAGACCCAGTACTTC; CDR3 protein: CASIPGVDSQETQYF
D gene: TRBD1; V gene: TRBV2; clone size: .; J gene: TRBJ2-6; CDR3 DNA: TGTGCCAGCAGTGGGACAGGGTCTGGGGCCAACGTCCTGACTTTC; CDR3 protein: CASSGTGSGANVLTF
D gene: .; V gene: TRBV9; clone size: few; J gene: TRBJ2-2; CDR3 DNA: TGTGCCAGCAGCGTAGTGCCGACAGAACCGAACACCGGGGAGCTGTTTTTT; CDR3 protein: CASSVVPTEPNTGELFF
D gene: .; V gene: TRBV4-3; clone size: .; J gene: TRBJ2-3; CDR3 DNA: TGCGCCAGCAGCCAAGGGACTAGCACAGATACGCAGTATTTT; CDR3 protein: CASSQGTSTDTQYF
D gene: TRBD2; V gene: TRBV11-1; clone size: .; J gene: TRBJ2-5; CDR3 DNA: TGTGCCAGCAGCTTACTAGCGGGAGAGGGAGAGACCCAGTACTTC; CDR3 protein: CASSLLAGEGETQYF
D gene: TRBD2; V gene: TRBV7-2; clone size: .; J gene: TRBJ2-3; CDR3 DNA: TGTGCCAGCAGCTTTTATGGACATAGCGGGGCTAGCACAGATACGCAGTATTTT; CDR3 protein: CASSFYGHSGASTDTQYF
D gene: TRBD2; V gene: TRBV6-1; clone size: .; J gene: TRBJ2-4; CDR3 DNA: TGTGCCAGCAGTGAGGTAGCGGGAGGGCCTCCCAAAAACATTCAGTACTTC; CDR3 protein: CASSEVAGGPPKNIQYF
D gene: TRBD1; V gene: TRBV7-9; clone size: .; J gene: TRBJ1-2; CDR3 DNA: TGTGCCAGCAGCTTCGCCGGACAGGGTTTGGATGGCTACACCTTC; CDR3 protein: CASSFAGQGLDGYTF
D gene: TRBD1; V gene: TRBV6-5; clone size: few; J gene: TRBJ2-1; CDR3 DNA: TGTGCCAGCAGTGCCTGGGACAGGGCCACCAATGAGCAGTTCTTC; CDR3 protein: CASSAWDRATNEQFF
D gene: TRBD1; V gene: TRBV2; clone size: few; J gene: TRBJ1-4; CDR3 DNA: TGTGCCAGCAGGCCGGACAGGGGGGATGAAAAACTGTTTTTT; CDR3 protein: CASRPDRGDEKLFF
D gene: .; V gene: TRBV5-1; clone size: .; J gene: TRBJ2-1; CDR3 DNA: TGCGCCAGCAGCTTGGAACAACCCTCCTACAATGAGCAGTTCTTC; CDR3 protein: CASSLEQPSYNEQFF
D gene: .; V gene: TRBV5-1; clone size: .; J gene: TRBJ2-3; CDR3 DNA: TGCGCCAGCAGCTTGAGAGAGGGTTCAGATACGCAGTATTTT; CDR3 protein: CASSLREGSDTQYF
D gene: TRBD2; V gene: TRBV6-1; clone size: .; J gene: TRBJ2-1; CDR3 DNA: TGTGCCAGCAGTGTGGGGGACTATTCAGGGCAGTTCTTC; CDR3 protein: CASSVGDYSGQFF
D gene: TRBD1; V gene: TRBV7-9; clone size: .; J gene: TRBJ2-3; CDR3 DNA: TGTGCCAGCGCAGGTCTAGGACAGGGGGTACCAGATACGCAGTATTTT; CDR3 protein: CASAGLGQGVPDTQYF